These 23 T cell receptor beta chains were sequenced from one sample in a study of beta chain features in type 1 diabetes. Notes on the study in general: Moderate but significant shortening of TCRB CDR3s was recorded in all four CD4+ subsets from Type 1 diabetes patients.

Expressed TCRB transcripts were sequenced because the entire RNA isolate underwent reverse transcription. Clones were read by immunoSEQ multiplex PCR, and TCRdb kept only the in-frame ones, dropping some. Among some 350,000 clones, about 13% were seen once, and the ten largest hold roughly 0.015%. For these TCRs, the target antigens are not known. The sample consisted of naive CD4+ T cells from blood. All receptors derive from a woman aged 18 to 35 with type 1 diabetes.

J is TRBJ1-5 and V is TRBV19, with a weak D call TRBD1 (6 bases). V was shortened by 0 bases and J by 1 base, with 10 bases between the two germline ends. Germline V gene data show CDR1 as LNHDA and CDR2 as SQIVND (reference sequence). The CDR3 covers 16 residues. The CDR3 protein is CASSIEGQLSNQPQHF. DNA of the CDR3: TGTGCCAGTAGTATAGAGGGACAACTCAGCAATCAGCCCCAGCATTTT.

V is TRBV6-1 and J is TRBJ2-1; 10 positions agree with TRBD2. The CDR3 loop spans 16 amino acids. V was pared by 6 bases and J by 3 bases, with 8 bases of the junction left unmatched. Germline CDR1 and CDR2: MNHNS and SASEGT. CDR3 sequence reads: CASREQLAGYYNEQFF. DNA for the CDR3: TGTGCCAGCAGGGAACAACTAGCGGGATACTACAATGAGCAGTTCTTC.

The genes are TRBV28 and TRBJ2-7; 9 bases align to TRBD2. Trimming removed 6 bases from V and 3 bases from J; junction bases left unmatched: 9. The CDR3 totals 15 residues. The germline CDR1 and CDR2 sequences are MDHEN and SYDVKM. The CDR3 bases are TGTGCCAGCAGCCTAAGGACTAGCGCCCACTACGAGCAGTACTTC. It specifies CASSLRTSAHYEQYF.

The CDR3 protein is CASSRSSSGTGFYEQYV. In DNA form, the CDR3 reads TGTGCCAGCAGCCGATCAAGTTCCGGGACAGGGTTCTACGAGCAGTACGTC. V and J are TRBV7-9 and TRBJ2-7; 9 nucleotides agree with TRBD1. CDR3 size: 17 residues. The V gene's germline CDR1 is SEHNR and CDR2 FQNEAQ (reference sequence). The V and J ends lost 5 bases and 3 bases, in that order; junction bases with no gene match: 14.

The table lists this clone with a few counts. This rearrangement joins TRBV5-1 to TRBJ1-1, with a weak D call TRBD1 (6 bases). The V end was cut by 3 bases, the J end by 0 bases, with 9 bases between. The CDR3 is 14 residues long. Germline V lookup: CDR1 SGHRS, CDR2 YFSETQ. In DNA, the CDR3 is TGCGCCAGCAGCTCGGACAGTCTGAACACTGAAGCTTTCTTT. This codes for CASSSDSLNTEAFF.

This clone was counted only a few times. The V call is TRBV18, the J call TRBJ1-1, with a possible D match to TRBD1 (5 bases). Germline V CDR1 and CDR2: KGHSH, LQKENI. Trimming removed 6 bases at V and 0 bases at J, with 14 bases between. The CDR3 sequence is 15 residues long. This CDR3 reads CASSGSTAMNTEAFF. CDR3 in DNA: TGTGCCAGCTCGGGCTCGACAGCAATGAACACTGAAGCTTTCTTT.

The rearrangement joins TRBV9 to TRBJ2-5, with 7 bases matching TRBD1. Germline assignment: CDR1 SGDLS and CDR2 YYNGEE. The CDR3 totals 16 residues. Unmatched junction bases numbered 12, after V lost 4 bases and J lost 3 bases. CDR3: CASSPRQGATEETQYF. CDR3 sequence (DNA): TGTGCCAGCAGCCCCCGACAGGGAGCAACTGAAGAGACCCAGTACTTC.

The sample holds a few counts of this clone. This sequence joins TRBV6-5 and TRBJ2-3; 8 bases agree with TRBD2. Germline CDR1 is MNHEY and CDR2 is SVGAGI. The CDR3 is 15 residues long. The J segment lost 6 bases and the V segment lost 2 bases, leaving 7 bases of the junction unmatched. This CDR3 reads CASSYRGTSQDTQYF. The CDR3 DNA follows: TGTGCCAGCAGTTACAGGGGGACTAGTCAGGATACGCAGTATTTT.

This CDR3 is CASSPPLAGGIEQYF. CDR3 bases: TGTGCCAGCAGTCCCCCCCTAGCGGGAGGGATCGAGCAGTACTTC. The chain has TRBV28 and TRBJ2-7; 12 bases line up with TRBD2. CDR3 size: 15 residues. V gave up 5 bases and J gave up 6 bases; unmatched junction bases: 8. Germline V CDR1 and CDR2: MDHEN, SYDVKM. Looking up the rest from reference TRBV28 and TRBJ2-7 gives the full variable domain: DVKVTQSSRYLVKRTGEKVFLECVQDMDHENMFWYRQDPGLGLRLIYFSYDVKMKEKGDIPEGYSVSREKKERFSLILESASTNQTSMYLCASSPPLAGGIEQYFGPGTRLTVT.

V gene TRBV7-6 combines with J gene TRBJ2-3; D uncertain. Looked up from germline, CDR1 is SGHVS and CDR2 is FNYEAQ. Between the trimmed V and J ends, which lost 6 bases and 0 bases, there was a span of 10 bases. The CDR3 length is 14 residues. CDR3 sequence reads: CASRTVPSTDTQYF. The CDR3 coding sequence is TGTGCCAGCAGAACGGTACCTAGCACAGATACGCAGTATTTT.

The chain couples TRBV5-1 to TRBJ1-1; D gene unclear. The CDR3 totals 13 residues. The V and J ends lost 5 bases and 5 bases respectively, with 13 bases between them. Germline CDR1 is SGHRS and CDR2 is YFSETQ. The CDR3 here is CASSPRRGTEAFF. The CDR3 DNA reads TGCGCCAGCAGTCCGCGACGGGGAACTGAAGCTTTCTTT.

This clone has only a few counts. The chain couples TRBV28 to TRBJ2-7; D gene ambiguous. The ends were cut back, 7 bases at V and 2 bases at J, with 15 bases in the middle. The CDR3 totals 14 residues. Germline V lookup: CDR1 MDHEN, CDR2 SYDVKM. The CDR3 sequence is CASTKSLFTYEQYF. CDR3 nucleotide sequence: TGTGCCAGCACTAAGTCACTTTTCACCTACGAGCAGTACTTC.

This clone was counted a few times. CDR3 nucleotide sequence: TGTGCCAGCAGCTTGGGATTCGACAGGAGCACAGATACGCAGTATTTT. Translated: CASSLGFDRSTDTQYF. V is TRBV27 and J is TRBJ2-3; D perhaps matches TRBD1 (6 bases). CDR1 is MNHEY and CDR2 is SMNVEV in the germline V gene (reference sequence). V was clipped by 6 bases and J by 0 bases, with 16 bases between them. This CDR3 has 16 residues.

The CDR3 sequence: CASSLRSYGYTF. CDR3 nucleotide sequence: TGTGCCAGCAGCTTACGGTCTTATGGCTACACCTTC. The chain uses TRBV7-2 and TRBJ1-2, with no clear D. Trimming stripped 2 bases from V and 5 bases from J, with 6 bases between. The CDR3 is 12 residues long. The germline CDR1 and CDR2 sequences are SGHTA and FQGNSA.

Concerning this clone: One end of the junction does not line up with germline, which may come from a read error. The chain links TRBV18 to TRBJ1-2; TRBD1 might be the D (6 bases). The CDR3 is made up of 16 amino acids. In germline, CDR1 is KGHSH, CDR2 LQKENI. In DNA, the CDR3 is TGTGCCAGCTCCCCACAGATAACCCGGGACAACGCCCCATCTGCCTTC. It translates to CASSPQITRDNAPSAF.

This clone occurred many times. The chain is built from TRBV29-1 and TRBJ2-4; no clear D gene. V was clipped by 3 bases and J by 8 bases, with 5 bases between them. The germline CDR1 and CDR2 sequences are SQVTM and ANQGSEA. This CDR3 has 10 residues. The CDR3 DNA reads as TGCAGCGTTGACGAGGACATTCAGTACTTC. It codes for CSVDEDIQYF.

The chain employs TRBV9 and TRBJ2-2; 16 nucleotides align to TRBD2. Germline CDR1 reads SGDLS; CDR2 reads YYNGEE. V shed 2 bases and J 0 bases; nucleotides not matched to a gene: 1. This CDR3 has 18 amino acids. CDR3 residues: CASSVGLAGGPNTGELFF. Here the CDR3 DNA reads TGTGCCAGCAGCGTGGGACTAGCGGGAGGGCCGAACACCGGGGAGCTGTTTTTT. Full variable domain (outside the CDR3, taken from reference TRBV9 and TRBJ2-2): DSGVTQTPKHLITATGQRVTLRCSPRSGDLSVYWYQQSLDQGLQFLIQYYNGEERAKGNILERFSAQQFPDLHSELNLSSLELGDSALYFCASSVGLAGGPNTGELFFGEGSRLTVL.

This clone has at least ten counts. The chain carries TRBV29-1 and TRBJ2-3; D may be TRBD2 (5 bases). With 6 bases removed from V and 0 bases from J, the gap between germline ends came to 10 bases. CDR3 length: 13 amino acids. Germline V CDR1 and CDR2: SQVTM, ANQGSEA. CDR3: CSVIARSTDTQYF. CDR3 nucleotides: TGCAGCGTGATAGCGAGGAGCACAGATACGCAGTATTTT.

The chain has TRBV7-2 and TRBJ2-1, with 13 nucleotides matching TRBD2. Trimming cost V 5 bases and J 10 bases; bases outside gene matches: 8. This CDR3 contains 15 residues. Germline assignment: CDR1 SGHTA and CDR2 FQGNSA. CDR3 residues: CASSDGLAGVGEQFF. The CDR3 DNA is TGTGCCAGCAGCGACGGACTAGCGGGAGTGGGAGAGCAGTTCTTC.

V is TRBV4-3 and J is TRBJ1-4, with a possible D match to TRBD1 (6 bases). Germline V gives CDR1 LGHNA, CDR2 YSLEER. With 4 bases removed from V and 0 bases from J, the gap between germline ends came to 12 bases. The CDR3 contains 16 residues. CDR3 bases: TGCGCCAGCAGCCGAGAGGACAGTTCAACTAATGAAAAACTGTTTTTT. It codes for CASSREDSSTNEKLFF.

V and J are TRBV5-1 and TRBJ1-3; TRBD1 agrees at 7 bases. Per germline, CDR1 SGHRS and CDR2 YFSETQ. Unmatched junction bases numbered 5, after V lost 4 bases and J lost 4 bases. CDR3 length: 14 amino acids. CDR3 in amino acids: CASSPGQAGNTIYF. In nucleotides, the CDR3 is TGCGCCAGCAGCCCCGGACAGGCAGGAAACACCATATATTTT.

The V gene is TRBV18, the J gene TRBJ2-1; TRBD2 agrees at 10 bases. After removal of 3 bases from V and 3 bases from J, the junction contained 8 bases not matched to a gene. Germline V CDR1 and CDR2: KGHSH, LQKENI. There are 17 residues in the CDR3. As DNA, the CDR3 is TGTGCCAGCTCACCCTTCCTTCTAGCGGGAGTCTACAATGAGCAGTTCTTC. Amino acids: CASSPFLLAGVYNEQFF.

This clone was observed a handful of times. The V call is TRBV4-3, the J call TRBJ1-2; D possibly corresponds to TRBD1 (6 bases). V lost 4 bases to trimming and J lost 14 bases, with 23 bases between them. CDR1 and CDR2 (germline): LGHNA, YSLEER. The CDR3 covers 14 residues. CDR3 loop: CASSPWTARRGMTF. The CDR3, as DNA: TGCGCCAGCAGCCCCTGGACAGCGCGAAGGGGTATGACCTTC.